Following are 8 T cell receptor beta chains from one sample sequenced in a study of blood T cell repertoires in COVID-19. The assay was immunoSEQ multiplex PCR, and TCRdb's table has in-frame clones only and misses some. Altogether fewer than 180,000 clones are present, around 90% being singletons, with the ten largest covering about 4.2%. The sample consisted of peripheral blood. These receptors originate from a woman aged 55-70 years with active or convalescent COVID-19.

The CDR3 DNA reads TGTGCCAGTACGACACAGGTAGCTGGGGCCAACGTCCTGACTTTC. As protein: CASTTQVAGANVLTF. The genes are TRBV19 and TRBJ2-6; D perhaps matches TRBD1 (5 bases). Germline V lookup: CDR1 LNHDA, CDR2 SQIVND (reference sequence). The V end lost 7 bases, the J end lost 2 bases, and 12 bases lay between the germline ends. The CDR3 runs to 15 residues.

The V and J genes are TRBV6-2 or TRBV6-3 and TRBJ1-5; TRBD1 aligns across 9 bases. Germline CDR1 MNHEY, CDR2 SVGEGT. The CDR3 consists of 14 residues. The V segment lost 6 bases and the J segment 6 bases; nucleotides outside the gene matches: 6. The CDR3 reads CASSQGQGSQPQHF. The DNA for the CDR3 is TGTGCCAGCAGCCAAGGACAGGGGAGTCAGCCCCAGCATTTT.

V is TRBV2 and J is TRBJ2-1, with a possible D match to TRBD1 (5 bases). This CDR3 region has 14 residues. Germline CDR1 SNHLY, CDR2 FYNNEI. V was cut by 8 bases and J by 6 bases, with 17 bases left in between. CDR3 sequence reads: CASEDHAQGNEQFF. CDR3 bases: TGTGCCAGCGAAGACCATGCCCAGGGCAATGAGCAGTTCTTC.

The genes are TRBV19 and TRBJ1-2, with 7 bases fitting TRBD1. This CDR3 has 14 residues. Germline CDR1 and CDR2: LNHDA and SQIVND (reference sequence). V shed 6 bases, J shed 4 bases, and the junction held 8 bases outside the gene matches. In nucleotides, the CDR3 is TGTGCCAGTAGCGAGACAGGGCCTGGCTATGGCTACACCTTC. It specifies CASSETGPGYGYTF.

This chain joins TRBV19 and TRBJ2-3; 8 positions agree with TRBD2. Germline values: CDR1 LNHDA, CDR2 SQIVND (reference sequence). J gave up 1 base and V 3 bases, and 3 bases lay outside the gene matches. The CDR3 consists of 15 residues. The CDR3, as DNA: TGTGCCAGTAGTATCCCCGGGGGGGGCACAGATACGCAGTATTTT. Its translation is CASSIPGGGTDTQYF.

The V call is TRBV18, the J call TRBJ1-2, with 8 nucleotides matching TRBD1. There are 14 residues in the CDR3. Looked up from germline, CDR1 is KGHSH and CDR2 is LQKENI. The ends lost 6 bases at V and 8 bases at J; junction bases unmatched: 11. The CDR3 DNA is TGTGCCAGCTCTCGACAGGGGAGAGGAGACGGCTACACCTTC. This codes for CASSRQGRGDGYTF.

The V call is TRBV19, the J call TRBJ1-1, with 7 bases matching TRBD1. The CDR3 contains 15 residues. V lost 4 bases, J lost 0 bases, and 5 bases stayed unmatched. Germline V gene lookup returns CDR1 LNHDA and CDR2 SQIVND (reference sequence). CDR3 bases: TGTGCCAGTAGTAGAGGACAGGCCCTGAACACTGAAGCTTTCTTT. This codes for CASSRGQALNTEAFF.

The chain combines TRBV19 with TRBJ1-2; the D gene is possibly TRBD1 (6 bases). The CDR3 is 14 amino acids. V lost 4 bases and J lost 1, with 10 bases in between. Germline CDR1 LNHDA, CDR2 SQIVND (reference sequence). The CDR3 sequence is CASSNQGNNYGYTF. CDR3 DNA: TGTGCCAGTAGTAATCAGGGGAATAACTATGGCTACACCTTC.